This TCR beta chain came from a study of T-cell memory formation after mild COVID-19. TCRdb reprocessed the 5' RACE reads via MiXCR and lists one record per CDR3 protein. This table holds under 450,000 distinct CDR3 sequences, less than 25% found once. Germline V CDR1 and CDR2: SGHKS, YYEKEE (reference sequence). The CDR3 spans 12 residues. Deletions cut 4 bases from V and 5 bases from J, with 7 bases between. This sequence originates from a man younger than 35 who had mild COVID-19 (a few samples of this study predate the infection). Cell type and time point are not known. The chain combines TRBV5-5 with TRBJ2-1; no clear D. Sample: PBMCs or a T cell subset sorted from them (not recorded which). The CDR3 sequence is CASSTLDNEQFF. The CDR3, as DNA: TGTGCCAGCAGCACGTTGGACAATGAGCAGTTCTTC.